Listed below are T cell receptor beta chains from one sample, sequenced in a study of T-cell reconstitution after alpha-beta-depleted transplantation in children. TCRdb recomputed calls from the PCR reads with MiXCR, one row per CDR3 protein. The sample includes around 200,000 distinct CDR3 sequences, about 6.8% of them seen just once. The sample was PBMCs from the stem cell graft donor, taken from the stem cell graft. These receptors came from a human donor who donated a stem cell graft to a child with Wiskott-Aldrich syndrome. The CDR3 runs from the conserved cysteine through the conserved F or W. The D gene is left open where the match is weak. Clone size is given for some rows only: seen once, a few or many times, or a class if the clone is expanded.

>TRBV5-1|TRBD1|many|TRBJ1-1
CASSFSRDRGRAFF
TGCGCCAGCAGCTTTTCTCGGGACAGGGGTAGAGCTTTCTTT
>TRBV12-3/TRBV12-4|-|many|TRBJ2-7
CASSLALGAYEQYF
TGTGCCAGCAGTTTAGCGCTAGGGGCCTACGAGCAGTACTTC
>TRBV5-6|-|-|TRBJ1-5
CASSPGGEQPQHF
TGTGCCAGCAGCCCGGGGGGGGAACAGCCCCAGCATTTT
>TRBV4-1|TRBD2|many|TRBJ2-7
CASSHPGRTYSYEQYF
TGCGCCAGCAGCCACCCCGGGAGGACTTACTCCTACGAGCAGTACTTC
>TRBV5-1|TRBD1|-|TRBJ2-7
CASSRPGTGGEEQYF
TGCGCCAGCAGCCGTCCCGGGACAGGGGGTGAAGAGCAGTACTTC
>TRBV10-3|-|many|TRBJ1-2
CAISELGPMTLGYTF
TGTGCCATCAGTGAGTTGGGACCGATGACCCTGGGCTACACCTTC
>TRBV11-2|-|-|TRBJ1-6
CASSSYRDTYSPLHF
TGTGCCAGCAGCTCTTATCGGGACACCTATTCACCCCTCCACTTT
>TRBV9|-|many|TRBJ1-1
CASSVGPLEDTEAFF
TGTGCCAGCAGCGTCGGTCCCTTGGAGGACACTGAAGCTTTCTTT
>TRBV7-2|-|many|TRBJ1-5
CASSRSGGNQPQHF
TGTGCCAGCAGCCGGTCCGGTGGCAATCAGCCCCAGCATTTT
>TRBV3-1|TRBD1|-|TRBJ1-1
CASSQGGQGTEAFF
TGTGCCAGCAGCCAAGGGGGACAGGGTACTGAAGCTTTCTTT
>TRBV18|-|-|TRBJ1-4
CASADSTDNEKLFF
TGTGCCAGCGCAGACTCGACAGATAATGAAAAACTGTTTTTT
>TRBV6-1|TRBD2|many|TRBJ2-3
CASSKAGLSTETDTQYF
TGTGCCAGCTCAAAAGCGGGATTGAGCACTGAAACAGATACGCAGTATTTT
>TRBV25-1|TRBD1|-|TRBJ2-7
CATARTGPNEQYF
TGTGCCACGGCCCGGACAGGGCCTAACGAGCAGTACTTC
>TRBV4-3|-|many|TRBJ1-6
CASSQDGYGRSDSPLHF
TGCGCCAGCAGCCAAGATGGGTACGGGAGGTCGGATTCACCCCTCCACTTT
>TRBV6-6|-|many|TRBJ1-2
CASSTGPNYGYTF
TGTGCCAGCAGTACGGGACCTAACTATGGCTACACCTTC
>TRBV7-9|-|many|TRBJ2-3
CASSSTRLANTQYF
TGTGCCAGCAGCTCGACCCGTCTAGCAAATACGCAGTATTTT
>TRBV3-1|TRBD1|many|TRBJ1-1
CASSPPGGQGAFF
TGTGCCAGCAGCCCTCCTGGGGGACAGGGAGCTTTCTTT
>TRBV6-4|TRBD2|many|TRBJ2-1
CASSDSGGGYNEQFF
TGTGCCAGCAGTGACTCTGGCGGGGGGTACAATGAGCAGTTCTTC
>TRBV30|-|-|TRBJ1-4
CAWQDQPEEKLFF
TGTGCCTGGCAGGACCAACCGGAGGAAAAACTGTTTTTT
>TRBV6-1|-|-|TRBJ2-1
CASSETGWVSEQFF
TGTGCCAGCAGTGAGACAGGATGGGTATCTGAGCAGTTCTTC
>TRBV4-2|TRBD2|many|TRBJ2-3
CASSRSGGALYF
TGTGCCAGCAGCCGAAGCGGGGGGGCCCTGTATTTT
>TRBV7-8|-|many|TRBJ2-1
CASSLIKGSSEQFF
TGTGCCAGCAGCCTAATAAAGGGCTCCTCGGAGCAGTTCTTC
>TRBV12-3/TRBV12-4|TRBD1|-|TRBJ1-2
CASSLEGTGRGGYTF
TGTGCCAGCAGTTTAGAGGGGACAGGACGGGGTGGCTACACCTTC
>TRBV7-2|-|few|TRBJ2-2
CASRTAASTGELFF
TGTGCCAGCAGGACAGCGGCGAGCACCGGGGAGCTGTTTTTT
>TRBV5-1|-|many|TRBJ2-5
CASASRGIQETQYF
TGCGCCAGCGCTTCTCGGGGGATCCAAGAGACCCAGTACTTC
>TRBV24-1|-|many|TRBJ2-2
CATSDSMKGEYTGELFF
TGTGCCACCAGTGACTCGATGAAGGGAGAATACACCGGGGAGCTGTTTTTT
>TRBV12-3/TRBV12-4|TRBD1|many|TRBJ1-6
CASTRTGTVNSPLHF
TGTGCCAGCACTCGGACGGGGACAGTTAATTCACCCCTCCACTTT
>TRBV11-2|TRBD1|few|TRBJ2-4
CASSSKLKPGQGSVNIQYF
TGTGCCAGCAGCTCGAAACTCAAGCCGGGACAGGGGTCGGTGAACATTCAGTACTTC
>TRBV12-3/TRBV12-4|-|many|TRBJ1-2
CASTLPGTYGYTF
TGTGCCAGCACCTTGCCAGGGACCTATGGCTACACCTTC
>TRBV7-9|-|many|TRBJ2-3
CASSTGDTQYF
TGTGCCAGCTCCACTGGAGATACGCAGTATTTT
>TRBV11-2|-|many|TRBJ2-7
CASSAGLLSEQYF
TGTGCCAGCAGCGCCGGACTCCTGAGCGAGCAGTACTTC
>TRBV2|TRBD1|many|TRBJ1-5
CASSSGQPNQPQHF
TGTGCCAGCAGTTCGGGACAGCCCAATCAGCCCCAGCATTTT
>TRBV5-1|TRBD2|few|TRBJ2-1
CASSDPPGGGRSKFF
TGCGCCAGCAGCGATCCGCCTGGCGGGGGGCGGTCTAAGTTCTTC
>TRBV20-1|TRBD2|many|TRBJ2-5
CSASGGALETQYF
TGCAGTGCTAGCGGGGGGGCTTTGGAGACCCAGTACTTC
>TRBV7-2|-|many|TRBJ2-3
CASSLRLLSDTQYF
TGTGCCAGCAGCTTACGACTCCTCTCAGATACGCAGTATTTT
>TRBV6-5|TRBD1|many|TRBJ1-2
CASSPDRVSYGYTF
TGTGCCAGCAGTCCCGACAGGGTCAGCTATGGCTACACCTTC
>TRBV12-3/TRBV12-4|TRBD1|many|TRBJ2-7
CASSHRGDSYEQYF
TGTGCCAGCAGTCACAGGGGCGACTCCTACGAGCAGTACTTC
>TRBV29-1|-|many|TRBJ2-7
CSAGTLSYEQYF
TGCAGCGCCGGGACTCTTTCCTACGAGCAGTACTTC
>TRBV12-3/TRBV12-4|TRBD1|many|TRBJ1-1
CASSADRGTEAFF
TGTGCCAGCAGTGCAGACAGGGGGACTGAAGCTTTCTTT
>TRBV12-3/TRBV12-4|-|many|TRBJ2-7
CASSWTHLGEQYF
TGTGCCAGCAGTTGGACTCACCTCGGCGAGCAGTACTTC
>TRBV20-1|-|-|TRBJ1-6
CSAREGDSSYNSPLHF
TGCAGTGCTAGAGAGGGGGATAGCTCCTATAATTCACCCCTCCACTTT